The rows below give T cell receptor beta chains drawn from one sample of a study of blood T cell repertoires in COVID-19. Libraries were prepared by immunoSEQ multiplex PCR; TCRdb keeps only in-frame clonotypes and omits some of them. Of hundreds of thousands of clones listed, 86% are singletons. The specimen was PBMCs or T cells enriched from blood (not recorded which). The receptors were gathered from a middle-aged man who had recovered from COVID-19. Each CDR3 is given with its conserved first and last residue. The order of the fields is J gene, V gene, D gene, CDR3 protein, CDR3 DNA. D genes are given only for firm matches.

TRBJ2-5 | TRBV7-2 | . | CASSEQPPKETQYF | TGTGCCAGCAGCGAACAACCCCCCAAAGAGACCCAGTACTTC
TRBJ1-6 | TRBV27 | TRBD1 | CASRPGQGYSPLHF | TGTGCCAGCAGGCCGGGACAGGGTTATTCACCCCTCCACTTT
TRBJ2-1 | TRBV5-4 | . | CASSLVRGFSRSYNEQFF | TGTGCCAGCAGCTTGGTAAGAGGCTTCTCTCGCTCCTACAATGAGCAGTTCTTC
TRBJ1-5 | TRBV19 | . | CASSKAGVGNQPQHF | TGTGCCAGTAGTAAGGCAGGGGTTGGCAATCAGCCCCAGCATTTT
TRBJ1-5 | TRBV7-9 | . | CASSLRQEPNQPQHF | TGTGCCAGCAGCTTAAGACAGGAACCCAATCAGCCCCAGCATTTT
TRBJ1-1 | TRBV5-6 | . | CASSLTGRAGSPEAFF | TGTGCCAGCAGCTTGACAGGGAGGGCAGGTAGTCCTGAAGCTTTCTTT
TRBJ1-2 | TRBV30 | TRBD1 | CAWRRGLRGYTF | TGTGCCTGGCGCAGGGGGCTCCGGGGCTACACCTTC
TRBJ1-1 | TRBV30 | . | CAWSVLQGNTEAFF | TGTGCCTGGAGTGTACTACAGGGAAACACTGAAGCTTTCTTT
TRBJ1-2 | TRBV2 | TRBD1 | CASSDRQGLRGYTF | TGTGCCAGCAGTGACCGACAGGGATTAAGAGGCTACACCTTC
TRBJ2-1 | TRBV28 | TRBD2 | CASTRTSGSSHEQFF | TGTGCCAGCACCCGGACTAGCGGGTCGAGCCATGAGCAGTTCTTC